Here is one T cell receptor (beta chain) with its context. The antigen is not known. The entry originates in a study of cytotoxic CD8 clonotypes in ibrutinib-treated CLL. Regarding the study as a whole: Under therapy, public clonotypes either contracted or stayed stable, and they were uncommon.

The repertoire was sequenced with immunoSEQ multiplex PCR; TCRdb's copy has only in-frame clones and lacks some. The table records approximately 67,000 clones, approximately 80% of them present only once. The length of the CDR3 is 17 residues. With 0 bases removed from V and 5 bases from J, the gap between germline ends came to 20 bases. CDR1 is SGDLS and CDR2 is YYNGEE in the germline V gene. The TCR originated in a human donor with chronic lymphocytic leukemia. Sequences were derived from PBMCs, sampled at disease progression, from a patient treated with ibrutinib. J is TRBJ1-1 and V is TRBV9; D gene uncertain. The CDR3 region is CASSVATMVPGGTEAFF. The CDR3 bases are TGTGCCAGCAGCGTAGCTACTATGGTGCCGGGAGGGACTGAAGCTTTCTTT.